The rows below give T cell receptor beta chains drawn from one sample of a study of T cell responses to AZD1222 COVID-19 vaccine. The protocol was immunoSEQ multiplex PCR, while the TCRdb copy is restricted to in-frame clones and leaves out a portion. The repertoire includes around 130,000 clones, roughly nine tenths of them detected once, and over 8% sits in the top ten. The specimen comprised peripheral blood, sampled 28 days after the second AZD1222 dose. These receptors were taken from an adult who received the AZD1222 COVID-19 vaccine. Each CDR3 is given without its conserved first and last residue. Each record gives: J gene, D gene, V gene, CDR3 protein. D genes are given only for firm matches.

TRBJ2-2 | TRBD1 | TRBV11-2 | ASSSGTGGSFNTGELF
TRBJ2-5 | TRBD2 | TRBV19 | ASSLSGGAWETQY
TRBJ2-5 | TRBD2 | TRBV2 | ASSYVAGGKGKTQY
TRBJ1-2 | - | TRBV5-6 | ASSDRYRLGYT
TRBJ1-1 | - | TRBV11-1 | ASSLSNGGDTEAF
TRBJ2-4 | - | TRBV13 | ASSSRTSPTAKNIQY
TRBJ1-2 | - | TRBV7-9 | ASSLDINYGYT
TRBJ1-1 | - | TRBV4-3 | ASSQNGGGEVAF
TRBJ1-1 | - | TRBV20-1 | SASRVMNTEAF
TRBJ1-2 | TRBD1 | TRBV18 | ASSGTGNYGYT